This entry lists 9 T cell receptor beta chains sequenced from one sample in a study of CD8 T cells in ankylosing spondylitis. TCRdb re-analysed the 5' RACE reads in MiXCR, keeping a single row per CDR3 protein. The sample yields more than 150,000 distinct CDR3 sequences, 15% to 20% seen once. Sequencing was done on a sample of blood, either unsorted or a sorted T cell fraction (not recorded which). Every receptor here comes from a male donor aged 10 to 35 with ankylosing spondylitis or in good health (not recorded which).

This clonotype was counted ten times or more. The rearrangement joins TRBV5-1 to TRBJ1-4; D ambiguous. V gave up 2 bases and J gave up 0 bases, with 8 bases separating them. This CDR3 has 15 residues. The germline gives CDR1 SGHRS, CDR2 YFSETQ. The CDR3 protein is CASSFQAATNEKLFF. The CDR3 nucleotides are TGCGCCAGCAGCTTTCAGGCCGCAACTAATGAAAAACTGTTTTTT.

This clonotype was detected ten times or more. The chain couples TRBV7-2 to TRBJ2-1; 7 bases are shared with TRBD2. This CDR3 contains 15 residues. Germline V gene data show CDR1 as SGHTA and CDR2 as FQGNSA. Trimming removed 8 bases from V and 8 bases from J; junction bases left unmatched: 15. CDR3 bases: TGTGCCAGCCTTCCTAAGCGGGAACTTCGTGATGAGCAGTTCTTC. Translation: CASLPKRELRDEQFF.

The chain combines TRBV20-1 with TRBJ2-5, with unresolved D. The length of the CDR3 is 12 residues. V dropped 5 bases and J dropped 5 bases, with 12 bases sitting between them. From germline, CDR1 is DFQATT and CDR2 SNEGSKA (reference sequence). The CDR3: CSAGLSKETQYF. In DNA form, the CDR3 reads TGCAGTGCTGGGCTGAGTAAGGAGACCCAGTACTTC.

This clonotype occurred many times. The CDR3 bases are TGCGCCAGCAGCTTGGGGAGCAGGGATGGAACCGGGGAGCTGTTTTTT. Its protein product is CASSLGSRDGTGELFF. The V gene is TRBV5-1, the J gene TRBJ2-2; D might be TRBD1 (5 bases). CDR1 and CDR2 (germline): SGHRS, YFSETQ. The CDR3 is made up of 16 amino acids. V was trimmed by 0 bases and J by 5 bases, leaving 14 bases between them.

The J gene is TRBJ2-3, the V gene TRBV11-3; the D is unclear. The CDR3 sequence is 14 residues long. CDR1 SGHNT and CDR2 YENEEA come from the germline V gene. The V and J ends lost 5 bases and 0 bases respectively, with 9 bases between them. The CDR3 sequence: CASSPSRSTDTQYF. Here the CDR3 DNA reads TGTGCCAGCAGCCCCTCAAGAAGCACAGATACGCAGTATTTT.

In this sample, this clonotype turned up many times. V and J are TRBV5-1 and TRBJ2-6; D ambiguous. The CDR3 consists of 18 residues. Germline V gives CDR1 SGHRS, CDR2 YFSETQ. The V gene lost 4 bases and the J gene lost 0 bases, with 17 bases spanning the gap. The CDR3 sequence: CASSLLLSTDSGANVLTF. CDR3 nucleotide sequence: TGCGCCAGCAGCCTCCTACTTTCGACTGACTCTGGGGCCAACGTCCTGACTTTC.

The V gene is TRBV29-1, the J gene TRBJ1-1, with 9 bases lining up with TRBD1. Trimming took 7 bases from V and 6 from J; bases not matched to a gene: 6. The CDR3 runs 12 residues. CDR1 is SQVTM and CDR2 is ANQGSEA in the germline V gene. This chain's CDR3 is CSAGQGFAEAFF. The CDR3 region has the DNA TGCAGCGCTGGACAGGGGTTCGCTGAAGCTTTCTTT.

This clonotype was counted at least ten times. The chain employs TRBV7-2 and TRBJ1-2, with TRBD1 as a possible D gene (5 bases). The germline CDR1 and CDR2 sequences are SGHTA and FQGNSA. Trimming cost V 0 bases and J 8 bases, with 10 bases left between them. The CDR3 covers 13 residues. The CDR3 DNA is TGTGCCAGCAGCTTAGCGTGGGGGGGAGGCTACACCTTC. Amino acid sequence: CASSLAWGGGYTF. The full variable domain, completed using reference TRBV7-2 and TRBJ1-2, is GAGVSQSPSNKVTEKGKDVELRCDPISGHTALYWYRQSLGQGLEFLIYFQGNSAPDKSGLPSDRFSAERTGGSVSTLTIQRTQQEDSAVYLCASSLAWGGGYTFGSGTRLTVV.

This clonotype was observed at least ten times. The CDR3 is CASSFLGAKNIQYF. The CDR3 DNA reads TGTGCCAGCAGTTTTTTGGGAGCCAAAAACATTCAGTACTTC. The chain uses TRBV28 and TRBJ2-4; D call uncertain. The V end lost 3 bases, the J end lost 0 bases, and 6 bases lay between the germline ends. Germline V gene lookup returns CDR1 MDHEN and CDR2 SYDVKM. This CDR3 has 14 residues.